This TCR beta chain came from a study of Graves' ophthalmopathy and Graves' hyperthyroidism. Researchers took RNA transcripts and amplified TCR beta CDR3 regions from them. An opening RT-PCR round employed HTBI primers and preceded a second-round multiplex PCR. TCRdb re-called the multiplex PCR reads through MiXCR, storing one row per CDR3 protein. The table records more than 550,000 distinct CDR3 sequences, roughly 41% of them present only once. Germline trimming cut 5 bases from V and 3 bases from J; bases unmatched to any gene: 9. Germline V gives CDR1 SNHLY, CDR2 FYNNEI. The CDR3 runs 15 residues.

The TCR sequence derives from an adult man with Graves' ophthalmopathy. Input material: peripheral blood. This chain uses TRBV2 with TRBJ2-5, with 7 bases identical to TRBD1. CDR3 bases: TGTGCCAGCAGTAATTGGGACAGTGCAAAAGAGACCCAGTACTTC. Protein product: CASSNWDSAKETQYF.